The 23 T cell receptor beta chains presented below share a single source sample, sequenced in a study of cytomegalovirus exposure and HLA in healthy donors. Vbeta (60) and Jbeta (13) primers were used in the PCR. Using immunoSEQ multiplex PCR, the repertoire was profiled, and TCRdb retains in-frame clones only, with some absent. The data show about 190,000 clones, about 87% seen once. The sample comprised PBMCs. The receptors here all came from a man under 40 in good health and CMV-seronegative.

Details on this clone: Within the sample, other DNA sequences also encode this same CDR3. The chain carries TRBV29-1 and TRBJ2-1; 7 positions agree with TRBD2. Germline CDR1 SQVTM, CDR2 ANQGSEA. The CDR3 length is 12 residues. V lost 5 bases and J lost 7; bases outside the gene matches: 5. CDR3 residues: CSVPTSPNEQFF. CDR3 nucleotides: TGCAGCGTTCCGACTAGCCCGAATGAGCAGTTCTTC.

V is TRBV6-6 and J is TRBJ2-7; 9 bases align to TRBD1. The length of the CDR3 is 14 residues. V lost 7 bases to trimming and J lost 3 bases; unmatched junction nucleotides: 7. Germline values: CDR1 MNHNY, CDR2 SVGAGI (reference sequence). Here the CDR3 DNA reads TGTGCCAGCACCCCGGGACAGGGATACTACGAGCAGTACTTC. Translated, it gives CASTPGQGYYEQYF.

This sequence joins TRBV7-6 and TRBJ2-7, with 8 bases fitting TRBD1. The CDR3 is 14 residues long. J lost 5 bases, V lost 4 bases, and 7 bases had no gene match. Germline V gene lookup returns CDR1 SGHVS and CDR2 FNYEAQ. This CDR3 is CASSSGQGKDEQYF. Written as DNA, the CDR3 is TGTGCCAGCAGCTCCGGACAGGGTAAGGACGAGCAGTACTTC.

V gene TRBV7-8 combines with J gene TRBJ1-6; 8 bases are a match to TRBD1. This CDR3 is built from 16 residues. CDR1 and CDR2 from the germline V gene are SGHVS and FQNEAQ. J was trimmed by 8 bases and V by 2 bases; bases with no gene match: 8. The CDR3 nucleotides read TGTGCCAGCAGCTTATCCGCAGGGGGCGGTGATTCACCCCTCCACTTT. Protein: CASSLSAGGGDSPLHF.

The chain joins TRBV18 to TRBJ1-1; no clear D gene. CDR3 length: 12 residues. The germline V gene has CDR1 KGHSH and CDR2 LQKENI. V was cut by 4 bases and J by 4 bases, with 7 bases left in between. This CDR3 is CASSLSLTEAFF. In DNA, the CDR3 is TGTGCCAGCTCACTGTCCCTCACTGAAGCTTTCTTT.

The J gene is TRBJ2-7, the V gene TRBV2; 9 nucleotides agree with TRBD1. The better agreement between TRBJ2-5 and the DNA end casts doubt on the J call. CDR3 size: 14 residues. Germline assignment: CDR1 SNHLY and CDR2 FYNNEI. The DNA of the CDR3 is TGTGCCAGCGGATCGGACAGGGGTCGGGAGACCCAGTACTTC. Protein sequence: CASGSDRGRETQYF.

This rearrangement joins TRBV25-1 to TRBJ1-2; no firm D call. This CDR3 is built from 13 residues. The germline V gene encodes CDR1 MGHDK and CDR2 SYGVNS. V gave up 1 base and J gave up 6 bases, with 9 bases separating them. Here the CDR3 reads CASSEFRRDGYTF. In nucleotides, the CDR3 is TGTGCCAGCAGTGAATTTAGGAGGGATGGCTACACCTTC.

The chain carries TRBV5-4 and TRBJ2-7, with 8 nucleotides matching TRBD2. Per the germline V gene, CDR1 is SGHNT and CDR2 is YYREEE (reference sequence). This CDR3 comprises 15 residues. V lost 2 bases to trimming and J lost 3 bases; unmatched junction nucleotides: 7. CDR3 amino acids: CASSLTSGSLYEQYF. The CDR3 DNA follows: TGTGCCAGCAGCTTAACTAGCGGATCACTCTACGAGCAGTACTTC.

The table lists this clone with a count of one. The chain recombines TRBV10-1 with TRBJ1-1; the match to TRBD1 covers 7 bases. CDR3 length: 15 residues. Losses at the gene ends were 10 bases for V and 3 bases for J; bases not matched to a gene: 14. Per germline, CDR1 WNHNN and CDR2 SYGVQD (reference sequence). The CDR3 DNA reads TGCGCCACCGAATACAACAGGGGTCGGCACACTGAAGCTTTCTTT. Its translation: CATEYNRGRHTEAFF.

The J gene is TRBJ2-1, the V gene TRBV20-1; D gene ambiguous. Germline CDR1 and CDR2: DFQATT and SNEGSKA (reference sequence). CDR3 length: 11 residues. V dropped 2 bases and J dropped 7 bases, with 6 bases sitting between them. The CDR3 spells CSARQLNEQFF. The CDR3 DNA sequence: TGCAGTGCTAGACAGTTAAATGAGCAGTTCTTC.

This chain uses TRBV15 with TRBJ2-1, with D tentatively TRBD1 (6 bases). Germline V gene lookup returns CDR1 LNHNV and CDR2 YYDKDF (reference sequence). With 6 bases removed from V and 7 bases from J, the gap between germline ends came to 13 bases. This CDR3 is built from 13 residues. CDR3 sequence reads: CATSKGVANEQFF. The CDR3 nucleotides read TGTGCCACCAGTAAGGGGGTTGCGAATGAGCAGTTCTTC.

The V gene is TRBV18, the J gene TRBJ2-7; the match to TRBD1 covers 10 bases. The germline V gene has CDR1 KGHSH and CDR2 LQKENI. This CDR3 comprises 17 residues. Trimming took 5 bases from V and 4 from J; bases not matched to a gene: 14. CDR3 bases: TGTGCCAGCTCAGGGGTAGATGACAGGGGGCGCTGGTACGAGCAGTACTTC. Translated, it gives CASSGVDDRGRWYEQYF.

The chain combines TRBV6-1 with TRBJ1-5; D uncertain. V lost 4 bases and J 7 bases, leaving 11 bases between the germline ends. The CDR3 contains 13 residues. Per the germline V gene, CDR1 is MNHNS and CDR2 is SASEGT. The CDR3 DNA reads as TGTGCCAGCAGTGCTTCTTCCCCCCAGCCCCAGCATTTT. This codes for CASSASSPQPQHF.

This clone was observed a few times. The chain has TRBV27 and TRBJ2-1; D possibly corresponds to TRBD2 (5 bases). Germline V gene lookup returns CDR1 MNHEY and CDR2 SMNVEV (reference sequence). Trimming removed 5 bases from V and 7 bases from J, with 9 bases in between. The length of the CDR3 is 12 residues. The CDR3 sequence is CASSPRRNEQFF. As DNA, the CDR3 is TGTGCCAGCAGTCCGAGGAGGAATGAGCAGTTCTTC.

This clone has only one observation. The V call is TRBV23-1, the J call TRBJ2-7; 12 nucleotides align to TRBD1. Being an ORF, TRBV23-1 has a function that is uncertain. V lost 0 bases, J lost 1 base, and 16 bases stayed unmatched. The CDR3 contains 21 residues. The CDR3 DNA reads TGCGCCAGCAGTCAATCGACTTCCCCCGGGACAGGGGGCGGGAAATCCTACGAGCAGTACTTC. Translating gives CASSQSTSPGTGGGKSYEQYF.

The genes are TRBV4-1 and TRBJ2-1, with 10 bases aligning to TRBD1. Unmatched junction bases numbered 8, after V lost 3 bases and J lost 9 bases. Per germline, CDR1 MGHRA and CDR2 YSYEKL. The CDR3 spans 15 residues. The CDR3 here is CASSHRQGATGEQFF. The CDR3 DNA sequence: TGCGCCAGCAGCCATAGACAGGGGGCGACCGGTGAGCAGTTCTTC.

CDR3 protein: CASRRPGVGSTGELFF. In nucleotides, the CDR3 is TGTGCCAGCAGGCGACCGGGAGTGGGATCCACCGGGGAGCTGTTTTTT. The chain couples TRBV27 to TRBJ2-2; weak D call: TRBD2 (6 bases). V dropped 6 bases and J dropped 4 bases, with 18 bases sitting between them. The CDR3 is 16 residues long. The germline CDR1 and CDR2 sequences are MNHEY and SMNVEV (reference sequence).

This clone occurred a few times. The chain links TRBV11-1 to TRBJ2-7; 9 nucleotides agree with TRBD1. This CDR3 spans 14 amino acids. From germline, CDR1 is SGHAT and CDR2 FQDESV (reference sequence). V trimming: 5 bases; J trimming: 2 bases; junction bases outside the gene matches: 4. The CDR3: CASSARDRAYEQYF. CDR3 nucleotides: TGTGCCAGCAGCGCGCGGGACAGGGCCTACGAGCAGTACTTC.

This sequence joins TRBV28 and TRBJ1-5, with 7 nucleotides matching TRBD1. There are 14 residues in the CDR3. Germline V CDR1 and CDR2: MDHEN, SYDVKM. V was pared by 4 bases and J by 4 bases, with 4 bases of the junction left unmatched. CDR3 loop: CASSSGGGNQPQHF. CDR3 in DNA: TGTGCCAGCAGTTCAGGGGGTGGTAATCAGCCCCAGCATTTT.

The chain uses TRBV30 and TRBJ2-7; D gene ambiguous. V gave up 0 bases and J gave up 4 bases, with 10 bases separating them. The germline gives CDR1 GTSNPN, CDR2 SVGIG (reference sequence). The CDR3 is made up of 13 amino acids. The CDR3 DNA is TGTGCCTGGAGTGTATCTTTTTTGTACGAGCAGTACTTC. The encoded protein is CAWSVSFLYEQYF. The full variable domain, completed using reference TRBV30 and TRBJ2-7, is SQTIHQWPATLVQPVGSPLSLECTVEGTSNPNLYWYRQAAGRGLQLLFYSVGIGQISSEVPQNLSASRPQDRQFILSSKKLLLSDSGFYLCAWSVSFLYEQYFGPGTRLTVT.

This clone was found once. The junction and the germline gene differ at one end; a read error may be behind it. The J gene is TRBJ1-4, the V gene TRBV7-9; 8 nucleotides align to TRBD1. The CDR3 runs 15 residues. In germline, CDR1 is SEHNR, CDR2 FQNEAQ (reference sequence). In DNA, the CDR3 is TGTTCCAGCAGCAACCAGGGGGCCGGAAATGAAAAACTGTTTTTT. As protein: CSSSNQGAGNEKLFF.

This chain joins TRBV19 and TRBJ2-7, with D possibly being TRBD1 (6 bases). V was pared by 6 bases and J by 2 bases, with 20 bases between. Germline V gene lookup returns CDR1 LNHDA and CDR2 SQIVND (reference sequence). There are 16 residues in the CDR3. CDR3 nucleotide sequence: TGTGCCAGTAGAAATGAGGTGGGGGCGTTAGCCTACGAGCAGTACTTC. Its translation is CASRNEVGALAYEQYF.

The chain recombines TRBV4-1 with TRBJ2-2, with TRBD1 identical over 10 bases. This CDR3 has 16 residues. Per germline, CDR1 MGHRA and CDR2 YSYEKL. The V segment lost 4 bases and the J segment 6 bases; nucleotides outside the gene matches: 8. The CDR3 protein is CASSPLTGGASGELFF. The CDR3 nucleotides are TGCGCCAGCAGCCCTCTGACAGGGGGCGCATCCGGGGAGCTGTTTTTT.